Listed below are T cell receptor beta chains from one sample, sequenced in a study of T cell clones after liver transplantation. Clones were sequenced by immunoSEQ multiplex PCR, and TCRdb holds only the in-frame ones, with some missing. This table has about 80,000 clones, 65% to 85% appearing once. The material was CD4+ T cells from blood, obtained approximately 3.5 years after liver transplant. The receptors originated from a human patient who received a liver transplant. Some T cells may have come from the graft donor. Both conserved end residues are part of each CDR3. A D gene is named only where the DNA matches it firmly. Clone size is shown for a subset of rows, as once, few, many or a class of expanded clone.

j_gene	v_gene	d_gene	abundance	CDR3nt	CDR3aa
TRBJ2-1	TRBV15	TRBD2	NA	TGTGCCACCAGTCCGCGGAGAAAGCGGGAGATGGATGAGCAGTTCTTC	CATSPRRKREMDEQFF
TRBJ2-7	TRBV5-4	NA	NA	TGTGCCAGCAGCCTAATCGGGACAGCGCGGGGGTGGGAGCAGTACTTC	CASSLIGTARGWEQYF
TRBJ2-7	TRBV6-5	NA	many	TGTGCCAGCAGTTCCAGAAGCAACGAGCAGTACTTC	CASSSRSNEQYF
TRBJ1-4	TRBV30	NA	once	TGTGCCTGGAGTGTAACCACTCACCATGAAAAACTGTTTTTT	CAWSVTTHHEKLFF
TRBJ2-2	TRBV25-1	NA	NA	TGTGCCAGCAGTGAGTCGGCGAACACCGGGGAGCTGTTTTTT	CASSESANTGELFF
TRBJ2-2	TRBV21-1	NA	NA	TGTGCCAGCAGCAAGTTTTGTCAAGGACAGGGGATCGGGGAGCTGTTTTTT	CASSKFCQGQGIGELFF
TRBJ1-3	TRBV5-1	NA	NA	TGCGCCAGCAGCCCAAGGATCTCTGGAAACACCATATATTTT	CASSPRISGNTIYF
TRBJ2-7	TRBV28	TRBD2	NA	TGTGCCAGCAGTTTATCTGTCGCTAGCGGGTCCTACGAGCAGTACTTC	CASSLSVASGSYEQYF
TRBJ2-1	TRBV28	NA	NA	TGTGCCAGCAGTTTAGCGGGTTACAATGAGCAGTTCTTC	CASSLAGYNEQFF
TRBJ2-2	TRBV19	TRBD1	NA	TGTGCCAGTAGTATAGATAGGACAGGTTGGGACACCGGGGAGCTGTTTTTT	CASSIDRTGWDTGELFF
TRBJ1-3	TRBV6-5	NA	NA	TGTGCCAGCAGTTACAGGGGGAGCTCTGGAAACACCATATATTTT	CASSYRGSSGNTIYF
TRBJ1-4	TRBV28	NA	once	TGTGCCAGCTCTCGAATGACGGGAGTTAATGAAAAACTGTTTTTT	CASSRMTGVNEKLFF
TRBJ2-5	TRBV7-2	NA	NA	TGTGCCAGCAGCTTAAGCCCCCAAGAGACCCAGTACTTC	CASSLSPQETQYF
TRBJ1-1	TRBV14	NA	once	TGTGCCAGCAGCCAAGATGTGAGCAAATCTGAAGCTTTCTTT	CASSQDVSKSEAFF
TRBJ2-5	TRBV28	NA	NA	TGTGCCAGCAGCCATGACCCACCCGGCGTCCAAGAGACCCAGTACTTC	CASSHDPPGVQETQYF
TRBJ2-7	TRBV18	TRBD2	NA	TGTGCCAGCTCACTAACTAGCGGGGATAGCTCCTACGAGCAGTACTTC	CASSLTSGDSSYEQYF
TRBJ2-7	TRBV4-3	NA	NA	TGCGCCAGCAGCCAAGGCCTCGCCCGCTCCTACGAGCAGTACTTC	CASSQGLARSYEQYF
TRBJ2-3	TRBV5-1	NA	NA	TGCGCCAGCAGCTTGGGGACTACCTCAGGGTACACAGATACGCAGTATTTT	CASSLGTTSGYTDTQYF
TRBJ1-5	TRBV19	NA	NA	TGTGCCAGTAGTAGGCAGGGTGGGGGTCAGCCCCAGCATTTT	CASSRQGGGQPQHF
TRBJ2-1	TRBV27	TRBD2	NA	TGTGCCAGCCAGCGGGATCCCTACAATGAGCAGTTCTTC	CASQRDPYNEQFF
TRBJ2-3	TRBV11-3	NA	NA	TGTGCCAGCAGCCGTGGGGATTTGGCAGATACGCAGTATTTT	CASSRGDLADTQYF
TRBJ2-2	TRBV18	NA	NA	TGTGCCAGCTCAAGTCAGGAGCTCACCGGGGAGCTGTTTTTT	CASSSQELTGELFF
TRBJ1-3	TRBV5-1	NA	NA	TGCGCCAGCAGCTTGGGAATGCAGACTGGAAACACCATATATTTT	CASSLGMQTGNTIYF
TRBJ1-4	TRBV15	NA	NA	TGTGCCACCAGCCCGTTCGGAGGGGACGATAATGAAAAACTGTTTTTT	CATSPFGGDDNEKLFF
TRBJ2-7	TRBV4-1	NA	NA	TGCGCCAGCAGCCAAGTCTTGGGCGGACCCTACGAGCAGTACTTC	CASSQVLGGPYEQYF
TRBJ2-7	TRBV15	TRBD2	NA	TGTGCCACCAGCAGAGCCGGACTAGCGGGATGGGACGAGCAGTACTTC	CATSRAGLAGWDEQYF
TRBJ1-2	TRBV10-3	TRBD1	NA	TGTGCCATCAGTCCAGGGGGGGCGTACTTCTATGGCTACACCTTC	CAISPGGAYFYGYTF
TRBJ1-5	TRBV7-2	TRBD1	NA	TGTGCCAGCAGCTTAGTGGGACAGGGGAGTCAGCCCCAGCATTTT	CASSLVGQGSQPQHF
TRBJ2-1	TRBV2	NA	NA	TGTGCCAGCAGTGGGGACGGCGAGCGGAAGCAGTTCTTC	CASSGDGERKQFF
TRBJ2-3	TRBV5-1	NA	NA	TGCGCCAGCAAGAGGGAGGGACACAACACAGATACGCAGTATTTT	CASKREGHNTDTQYF
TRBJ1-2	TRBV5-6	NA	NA	TGTGCCAGCAGGGACGGGCGGAACTATGGCTACACCTTC	CASRDGRNYGYTF
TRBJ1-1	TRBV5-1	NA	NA	TGCGCCAGCAGATTGGATGGGAACACTGAAGCTTTCTTT	CASRLDGNTEAFF
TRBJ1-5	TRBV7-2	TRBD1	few	TGTGCCAGCAGCTTAGCCGGGACAGGGACAGGGCAGCCCCAGCATTTT	CASSLAGTGTGQPQHF
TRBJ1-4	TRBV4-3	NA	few	TGCGCCAGCAGCCAGACTGTGGGACGGGGAAATGAAAAACTGTTTTTT	CASSQTVGRGNEKLFF
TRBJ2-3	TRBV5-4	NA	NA	TGTGCCAGCAGCCCCCAGTTGGGGGGCCGCACAGATACGCAGTATTTT	CASSPQLGGRTDTQYF
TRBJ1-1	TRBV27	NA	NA	TGTGCCAGCCACCTCGACAGGATTAACACTGAAGCTTTCTTT	CASHLDRINTEAFF
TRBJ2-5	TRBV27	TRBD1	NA	TGTGCCAGCAGTATACAGGGGCAAGGAGAGACCCAGTACTTC	CASSIQGQGETQYF
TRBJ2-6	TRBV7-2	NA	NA	TGTGCCAGCAGCTCTACAGGGAGAGACTCTGGGGCCAACGTCCTGACTTTC	CASSSTGRDSGANVLTF
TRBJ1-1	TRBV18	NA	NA	TGTGCCAGCTCACCACCGCAGGGGCCGGCTTTCTTT	CASSPPQGPAFF
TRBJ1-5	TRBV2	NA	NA	TGTGCCAGCAGAAGAAATCAGCCCCAGCATTTT	CASRRNQPQHF
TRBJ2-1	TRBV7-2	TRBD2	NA	TGTGCCAGCAGCTCAGGGTTTCTAGCGGGGTTCTACAATGAGCAGTTCTTC	CASSSGFLAGFYNEQFF
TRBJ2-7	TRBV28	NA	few	TGTGCCATCCAGAGCAGGGGTTACGAGCAGTACTTC	CAIQSRGYEQYF
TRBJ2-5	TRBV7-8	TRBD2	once	TGTGCCAGCAGGGGACGGGGGGTCGTGGATGGGCAAGAGACCCAGTACTTC	CASRGRGVVDGQETQYF
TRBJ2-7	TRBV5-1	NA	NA	TGCGCCAGCAGCTTGGGGCACGGCCAAATGTACGAGCAGTACTTC	CASSLGHGQMYEQYF
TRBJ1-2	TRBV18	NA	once	TGTGCCAGCTCACCAGGGAAGAACTATGGCTACACCTTC	CASSPGKNYGYTF
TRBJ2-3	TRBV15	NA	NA	TGTGCCACCAGCAAGAATCCTAGCACAGATACGCAGTATTTT	CATSKNPSTDTQYF
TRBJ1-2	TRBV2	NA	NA	TGTGCCAGCAGTTCCCGTTTCAGAGGACGAGACTCTAACTATGGCTACACCTTC	CASSSRFRGRDSNYGYTF
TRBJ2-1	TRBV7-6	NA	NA	TGTGCCAGCAGCCCGGACTCTAGGGGGGGCCTCTACAATGAGCAGTTCTTC	CASSPDSRGGLYNEQFF
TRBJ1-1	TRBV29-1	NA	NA	TGCAGCGTTCAAGGACAGATGAACACTGAAGCTTTCTTT	CSVQGQMNTEAFF
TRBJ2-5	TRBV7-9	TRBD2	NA	TGTGCCAGCAGCTTCGGACTAGCGGGAGCTGGGGGAGAGACCCAGTACTTC	CASSFGLAGAGGETQYF
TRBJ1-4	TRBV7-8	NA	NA	TGTGCCAGCAGCTTAGCCCCGCAGTCAACTAATGAAAAACTGTTTTTT	CASSLAPQSTNEKLFF
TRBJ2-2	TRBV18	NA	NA	TGTGCCAGCTCCCCGCGGGTGACGAACACCGGGGAGCTGTTTTTT	CASSPRVTNTGELFF
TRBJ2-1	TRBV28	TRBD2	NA	TGTGCCAGCAGCCCGGGGGGAGCGGGAATATCAAATGAGCAGTTCTTC	CASSPGGAGISNEQFF
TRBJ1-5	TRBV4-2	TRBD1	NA	TGTGCCAGCAGCTCCGCGGACAGGGGGCACAATCAGCCCCAGCATTTT	CASSSADRGHNQPQHF
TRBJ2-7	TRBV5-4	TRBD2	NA	TGTGCCAGCAGTCCATCGGGGGGTTCCTACGAGCAGTACTTC	CASSPSGGSYEQYF
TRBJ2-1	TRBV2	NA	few	TGTGCCAGCAGCCCTACCTTTAGCTCCTACAATGAGCAGTTCTTC	CASSPTFSSYNEQFF
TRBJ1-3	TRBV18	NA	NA	TGTGCCAGCTCACCAGTCCCAAGGGGAAACACCATATATTTT	CASSPVPRGNTIYF
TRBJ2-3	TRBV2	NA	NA	TGTGCCAGCAGCCCTTTTGGGCGGGCCTCCACAGATACGCAGTATTTT	CASSPFGRASTDTQYF
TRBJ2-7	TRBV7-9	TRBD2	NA	TGTGCCAGCAGCCCCTCCCCGACTAGCGGGAGTGAGCAGTACTTC	CASSPSPTSGSEQYF
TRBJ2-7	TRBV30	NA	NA	TGTGCCTGGAGTGACCCCGGGACTGCCACCTACGAGCAGTACTTC	CAWSDPGTATYEQYF